This TCR beta chain came from a study of type 1 regulatory T cells. Across the study: This in vitro CD4 product, T-allo10, is enriched for Tr1 cells and alloantigen-specific. General study findings and limits: Tr1 cells had a more restricted TCR repertoire than non-Tr1 cells.

This clonotype was seen repeatedly, ten times or more. What it recognizes is unknown. The CDR3 is made up of 17 amino acids. The germline V and J ends were trimmed by 3 bases and 6 bases, with 18 bases remaining between them. TCRdb independently ran MiXCR on the reads; one entry per CDR3 protein. The sample carries 35,000 to 50,000 distinct CDR3 sequences, 10% to 15% recorded once. The sample taken for sequencing was cultured non-Tr1 T cells, either the whole culture or a sorted T cell fraction (not recorded which). The chain couples TRBV12-3 or TRBV12-4 to TRBJ1-6; D may be TRBD1 (6 bases). This clonotype was sampled from a human donor in good health. CDR3 protein: CASSFGQGTAGNSPLHF. The CDR3 nucleotides read TGTGCCAGCAGTTTTGGTCAGGGGACCGCGGGTAATTCACCCCTCCACTTT.